This T cell receptor (beta chain) is from a study of cytomegalovirus exposure and HLA in healthy donors. PCR involved 60 Vbeta and 13 Jbeta primers. TCRdb's table, derived via immunoSEQ multiplex PCR, lists solely in-frame clones and lacks some. The sample comprises about 130,000 clones, approximately 82% of which are singletons, and about 2.9% rests with the top ten. The CDR3 is 17 amino acids. The junction had 16 bases not matched to a gene; V was cut back by 5 bases and J by 6 bases. Germline CDR1 SGHAT, CDR2 FQDESV (reference sequence). The sequenced sample was PBMCs. This TCR came from a boy under 10 years old in good health and CMV-seronegative. The rearrangement uses TRBV11-1 and TRBJ2-3; 8 positions match TRBD2. This CDR3 is CASSPGQFSGVTDTQYF. The CDR3 bases are TGTGCCAGCAGCCCAGGACAGTTTAGCGGGGTGACGGATACGCAGTATTTT.